Sequencing of this T cell receptor (beta chain) was carried out in a study of regulatory T cells in long-lasting Graves disease. Arm-PCR of CDR3 regions and iRepertoire HTBI primers were the basis on which TCR beta libraries were built. TCRdb reanalysed the multiplex PCR reads using MiXCR and keeps one entry per CDR3 protein. Of 450,000 or so distinct CDR3 sequences in the sample, roughly 20% are singletons; the top ten hold over 7.5%. Time point: persistent/refractory GD, antithyroid drugs over 5 years with positive TRAb. PBMC RNA was the source of the TCR library. American Thyroid Association guidelines defined Graves' disease diagnosis. In this sample, this clonotype turned up many times. Its matching antigen is unknown. Overall study results and limits: TCR diversity was lower in persistent than newly diagnosed Graves' disease.

This TCR was recovered from a female donor with Graves disease. Source: peripheral blood mononuclear cells (PBMCs), taken when the disease was refractory, from a patient treated with antithyroid drugs.

DNA for the CDR3: TGCAGTGCTAGAGATTTGGGGTTTAGGGACTATGGCTACACCTTC. It encodes CSARDLGFRDYGYTF. This sequence joins TRBV20-1 and TRBJ1-2; D is unresolved. The CDR3 extends over 15 amino acids. Germline CDR1 reads DFQATT; CDR2 reads SNEGSKA (reference sequence). V lost 0 bases, J lost 3 bases, and 14 bases lay in between.